Shown below are 21 T cell receptor beta chains from a single sample sequenced in a study of T cell responses to AZD1222 COVID-19 vaccine. The method was immunoSEQ multiplex PCR; TCRdb's version includes in-frame clones alone and lacks a portion of them. Seen here are 130,000 to 150,000 clones, approximately 91% observed once, and the top ten hold about 1.8%. The source material was peripheral blood, sampled 28 days after the second AZD1222 dose. All receptors come from an adult who received the AZD1222 COVID-19 vaccine.

The chain links TRBV7-9 to TRBJ1-1; D is ambiguous. The ends were cut back, 5 bases at V and 4 bases at J, with 14 bases in the middle. Germline values: CDR1 SEHNR, CDR2 FQNEAQ (reference sequence). The CDR3 spans 14 residues. In DNA form, the CDR3 reads TGTGCCAGCAGCCCTCGATTAGCTGGCACTGAAGCTTTCTTT. It specifies CASSPRLAGTEAFF.

Only a few counts were recorded for this clone. V usage is TRBV19 and J usage is TRBJ2-2; 8 bases match TRBD1. The CDR3 runs to 15 residues. CDR1 and CDR2 (germline): LNHDA, SQIVND (reference sequence). J lost 6 bases, V lost 6 bases, and 9 bases had no gene match. The CDR3 nucleotides are TGTGCCAGTAGAAACGGACAGGGAGGCGCCGGGGAGCTGTTTTTT. Amino acid sequence: CASRNGQGGAGELFF. The whole variable domain, filled in from reference TRBV19 and TRBJ2-2, reads DGGITQSPKYLFRKEGQNVTLSCEQNLNHDAMYWYRQDPGQGLRLIYYSQIVNDFQKGDIAEGYSVSREKKESFPLTVTSAQKNPTAFYLCASRNGQGGAGELFFGEGSRLTVL.

The gene calls are TRBV19 and TRBJ1-1, with D possibly being TRBD1 (5 bases). Germline CDR1 reads LNHDA; CDR2 reads SQIVND (reference sequence). This CDR3 has 13 residues. The ends were cut back, 7 bases at V and 5 bases at J, with 14 bases in the middle. The CDR3 region has the DNA TGTGCCAGTAATTCGGGGGGTCGAACTGAAGCTTTCTTT. This sequence encodes CASNSGGRTEAFF.

The V gene is TRBV19, the J gene TRBJ1-2; weak D call: TRBD1 (6 bases). The germline V and J ends were trimmed by 0 bases and 7 bases, with 15 bases remaining between them. The CDR3 extends over 15 amino acids. Germline-derived CDR1 and CDR2 are LNHDA and SQIVND (reference sequence). The CDR3: CASSIDPGTRGGYTF. The DNA for the CDR3 is TGTGCCAGTAGTATAGATCCCGGGACAAGAGGTGGCTACACCTTC.

The chain's CDR3 is CASSIRDLNTEAFF. The CDR3, as DNA: TGTGCCAGCAGCATACGGGACCTGAACACTGAAGCTTTCTTT. This chain links TRBV5-4 with TRBJ1-1, with a tentative D call TRBD1 (5 bases). The CDR3 spans 14 residues. Per the germline V gene, CDR1 is SGHNT and CDR2 is YYREEE (reference sequence). V lost 4 bases to trimming and J lost 0 bases, with 10 bases between them.

The chain has TRBV7-9 and TRBJ2-5, with D uncertain. The CDR3 runs 12 residues. Trimming left V 5 bases short and J 5 bases short, with 9 bases between. Germline CDR1 reads SEHNR; CDR2 reads FQNEAQ (reference sequence). CDR3 protein: CASSLQAETQYF. The CDR3, as DNA: TGTGCCAGCAGCCTGCAGGCCGAGACCCAGTACTTC.

V is TRBV5-1 and J is TRBJ2-1; 7 bases are a match to TRBD1. Germline CDR1 and CDR2: SGHRS and YFSETQ. After removal of 0 bases from V and 5 bases from J, the junction contained 5 bases not matched to a gene. This CDR3 spans 15 amino acids. The CDR3 nucleotides read TGCGCCAGCAGCTTGGGGGGGACAGTCAACAATGAGCAGTTCTTC. As protein: CASSLGGTVNNEQFF.

This chain uses TRBV6-5 with TRBJ1-5; 7 bases match TRBD1. The CDR3 spans 15 residues. Per the germline V gene, CDR1 is MNHEY and CDR2 is SVGAGI. The trim removed 2 bases at V and 6 bases at J, leaving 7 bases unmatched. Written as DNA, the CDR3 is TGTGCCAGCAGTTACAGGCGACAGGGCGGTCAGCCCCAGCATTTT. As protein: CASSYRRQGGQPQHF.

J is TRBJ1-1 and V is TRBV7-3; D remains ambiguous. Looked up from germline, CDR1 is SGHTA and CDR2 is FQGTGA. The ends were cut back, 7 bases at V and 0 bases at J, with 15 bases in the middle. The CDR3 sequence is 15 residues long. The CDR3 region is CASTLWSLMNTEAFF. The CDR3, as DNA: TGTGCCAGCACGCTCTGGTCCCTAATGAACACTGAAGCTTTCTTT.

The chain recombines TRBV14 with TRBJ2-1; D ambiguous. The CDR3 consists of 13 residues. V gave up 4 bases and J gave up 3 bases, with 7 bases separating them. Germline loops: CDR1 SGHDN, CDR2 FVKESK. CDR3 sequence reads: CASSPSVYNEQFF. In DNA, the CDR3 is TGTGCCAGCAGCCCCAGCGTCTACAATGAGCAGTTCTTC. Full variable domain (rest looked up from reference TRBV14 and TRBJ2-1): EAGVTQFPSHSVIEKGQTVTLRCDPISGHDNLYWYRRVMGKEIKFLLHFVKESKQDESGMPNNRFLAERTGGTYSTLKVQPAELEDSGVYFCASSPSVYNEQFFGPGTRLTVL.

The chain joins TRBV18 to TRBJ2-1, with 7 bases lining up with TRBD1. The V gene end was trimmed by 3 bases and the J gene end by 10 bases; junction bases not matched to a gene: 3. The length of the CDR3 is 12 residues. Germline V CDR1 and CDR2: KGHSH, LQKENI. The CDR3 sequence: CASSPQGVEQFF. In DNA form, the CDR3 reads TGTGCCAGCTCACCTCAGGGGGTCGAGCAGTTCTTC.

The rearrangement uses TRBV6-5 and TRBJ1-1; D might be TRBD1 (5 bases). Trimming stripped 6 bases from V and 0 bases from J, with 14 bases between. CDR3 size: 15 residues. The germline CDR1 and CDR2 sequences are MNHEY and SVGAGI. The CDR3 region is CASRKTDSMNTEAFF. The CDR3 DNA is TGTGCCAGCAGAAAGACAGACAGTATGAACACTGAAGCTTTCTTT.

The chain joins TRBV9 to TRBJ2-7; D not resolved. The CDR3 totals 14 residues. The ends were cut back, 4 bases at V and 1 base at J, with 12 bases in the middle. Germline V lookup: CDR1 SGDLS, CDR2 YYNGEE. The CDR3 region has the DNA TGTGCCAGCAGCTCCCGGGCACCATCCTACGAGCAGTACTTC. This encodes CASSSRAPSYEQYF. Based on the CDR3 plus reference TRBV9 and TRBJ2-7, the full variable domain is DSGVTQTPKHLITATGQRVTLRCSPRSGDLSVYWYQQSLDQGLQFLIQYYNGEERAKGNILERFSAQQFPDLHSELNLSSLELGDSALYFCASSSRAPSYEQYFGPGTRLTVT.

CDR3 nucleotides: TGTGCCAGCAGCTTAGGATTTCGCGGCGGGGGGCACGAGCAGTACTTC. This gives the protein CASSLGFRGGGHEQYF. The chain carries TRBV7-3 and TRBJ2-7; TRBD2 agrees at 8 bases. After removal of 2 bases from V and 5 bases from J, the junction contained 11 bases not matched to a gene. This CDR3 has 16 residues. Per the germline V gene, CDR1 is SGHTA and CDR2 is FQGTGA.

This chain links TRBV15 with TRBJ1-5, with D maybe TRBD1 (5 bases). The germline V gene has CDR1 LNHNV and CDR2 YYDKDF (reference sequence). Trimming pared 0 bases from V and 4 bases from J, leaving 7 bases between. The CDR3 covers 14 residues. CDR3: CATSREQVNQPQHF. CDR3 DNA: TGTGCCACCAGCAGAGAACAGGTTAATCAGCCCCAGCATTTT.

The chain carries TRBV14 and TRBJ2-7; D is perhaps TRBD2 (6 bases). This CDR3 spans 15 amino acids. Germline CDR1 SGHDN, CDR2 FVKESK. Trimming shortened V by 10 bases and J by 0 bases, and 19 bases separated the two germline ends. This CDR3 is CATSRSGLDSYEQYF. For the CDR3, the DNA is TGTGCCACCAGTCGTTCGGGACTTGACTCCTACGAGCAGTACTTC.

V and J are TRBV5-1 and TRBJ2-1; D remains unclear. The V and J ends lost 0 bases and 4 bases respectively, with 11 bases between them. Germline CDR1 and CDR2: SGHRS and YFSETQ. The CDR3 is 15 amino acids. CDR3 sequence: CASSLVVQSYNEQFF. CDR3 coding DNA: TGCGCCAGCAGCTTGGTCGTGCAGTCGTACAATGAGCAGTTCTTC.

In the case of this clone: Other DNA variants within this sample encode the same CDR3. The gene calls are TRBV6-1 and TRBJ1-1; the match to TRBD1 covers 7 bases. The CDR3 runs to 14 residues. CDR1 is MNHNS and CDR2 is SASEGT in the germline V gene. The V and J ends lost 3 bases and 1 base, in that order; junction bases with no gene match: 2. CDR3 DNA sequence: TGTGCCAGCAGTGAGACAGGGAAGAACACTGAAGCTTTCTTT. It specifies CASSETGKNTEAFF.

This clone was recorded only once. The rearrangement joins TRBV6-5 to TRBJ2-3; D call uncertain. The CDR3 is made up of 13 amino acids. Germline values: CDR1 MNHEY, CDR2 SVGAGI. With 7 bases removed from V and 8 bases from J, the gap between germline ends came to 16 bases. The CDR3 coding sequence is TGTGCCAGCAAGGTGGCGGCGGCAGGTACGCAGTATTTT. Its translation is CASKVAAAGTQYF.

The V and J genes are TRBV7-2 and TRBJ1-1; no clear D gene. The germline gives CDR1 SGHTA, CDR2 FQGNSA. Trimming removed 5 bases at V and 1 base at J, with 20 bases between. CDR3 length equals 17 residues. CDR3 region: CASSPRQIFRSNTEAFF. The DNA for the CDR3 is TGTGCCAGCAGCCCGCGGCAGATTTTCCGCTCGAACACTGAAGCTTTCTTT.

The chain recombines TRBV18 with TRBJ1-1; 8 bases map to TRBD1. This CDR3 contains 17 residues. Germline assignment: CDR1 KGHSH and CDR2 LQKENI. Trimming removed 3 bases from V and 4 bases from J; junction bases left unmatched: 13. The CDR3 reads CASSPLRAGGEFTEAFF. CDR3 coding DNA: TGTGCCAGCTCACCCCTGAGGGCAGGGGGCGAGTTCACTGAAGCTTTCTTT.